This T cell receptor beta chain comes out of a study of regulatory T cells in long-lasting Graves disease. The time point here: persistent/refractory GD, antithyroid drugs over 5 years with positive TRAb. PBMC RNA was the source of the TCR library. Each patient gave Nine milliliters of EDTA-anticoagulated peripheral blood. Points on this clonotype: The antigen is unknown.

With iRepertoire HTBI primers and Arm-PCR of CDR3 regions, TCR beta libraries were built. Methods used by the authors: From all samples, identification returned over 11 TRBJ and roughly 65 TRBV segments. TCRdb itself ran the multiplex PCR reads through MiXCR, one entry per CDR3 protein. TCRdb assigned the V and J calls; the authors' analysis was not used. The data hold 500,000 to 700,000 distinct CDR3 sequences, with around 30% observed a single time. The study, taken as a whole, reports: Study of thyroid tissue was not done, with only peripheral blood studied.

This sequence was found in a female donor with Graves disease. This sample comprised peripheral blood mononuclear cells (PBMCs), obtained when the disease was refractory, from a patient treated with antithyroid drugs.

The CDR3: CSATDGRTYTEAFF. The CDR3 nucleotides are TGCAGTGCCACAGACGGCAGAACTTACACTGAAGCTTTCTTT. The rearrangement uses TRBV20-1 and TRBJ1-1; D gene unclear. V lost 6 bases and J 3 bases, leaving 17 bases between the germline ends. The CDR3 is made up of 14 amino acids. The germline V gene encodes CDR1 DFQATT and CDR2 SNEGSKA (reference sequence).